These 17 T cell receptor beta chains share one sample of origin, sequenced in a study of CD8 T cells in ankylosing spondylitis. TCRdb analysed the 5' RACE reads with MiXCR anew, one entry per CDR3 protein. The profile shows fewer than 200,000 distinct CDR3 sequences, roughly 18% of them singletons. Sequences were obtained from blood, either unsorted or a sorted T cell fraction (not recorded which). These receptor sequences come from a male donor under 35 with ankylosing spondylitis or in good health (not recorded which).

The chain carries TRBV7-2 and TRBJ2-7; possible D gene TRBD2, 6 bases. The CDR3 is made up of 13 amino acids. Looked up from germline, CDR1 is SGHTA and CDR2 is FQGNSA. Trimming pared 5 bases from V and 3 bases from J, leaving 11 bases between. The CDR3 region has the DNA TGTGCCAGCAGCCAGTGGGGGGACTACGAGCAGTACTTC. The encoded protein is CASSQWGDYEQYF.

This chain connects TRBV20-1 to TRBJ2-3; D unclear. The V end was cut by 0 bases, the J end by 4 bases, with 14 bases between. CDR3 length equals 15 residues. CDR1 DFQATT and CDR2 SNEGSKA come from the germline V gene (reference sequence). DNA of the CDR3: TGCAGTGCTAGAGAACCGGGCCCCGGGCCAGATACGCAGTATTTT. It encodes CSAREPGPGPDTQYF.

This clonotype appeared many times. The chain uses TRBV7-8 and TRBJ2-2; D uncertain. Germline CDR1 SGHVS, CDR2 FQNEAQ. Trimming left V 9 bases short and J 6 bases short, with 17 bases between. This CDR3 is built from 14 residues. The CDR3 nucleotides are TGTGCCAGTGATAGTAGCATCGCTTCCGGGGAGCTGTTTTTT. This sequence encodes CASDSSIASGELFF.

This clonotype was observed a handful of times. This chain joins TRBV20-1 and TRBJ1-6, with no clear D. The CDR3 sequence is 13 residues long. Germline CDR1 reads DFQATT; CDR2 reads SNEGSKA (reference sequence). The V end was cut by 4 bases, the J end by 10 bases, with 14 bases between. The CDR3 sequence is CSATRATSSPLHF. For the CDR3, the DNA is TGCAGTGCTACCCGGGCCACTTCATCACCCCTCCACTTT.

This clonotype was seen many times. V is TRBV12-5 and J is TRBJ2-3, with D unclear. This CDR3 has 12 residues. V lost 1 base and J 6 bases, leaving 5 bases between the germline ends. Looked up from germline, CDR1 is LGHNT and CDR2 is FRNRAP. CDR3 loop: CASGLDPDTQYF. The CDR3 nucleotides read TGTGCTAGTGGTTTGGACCCTGATACGCAGTATTTT. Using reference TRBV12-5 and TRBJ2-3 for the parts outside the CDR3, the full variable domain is DARVTQTPRHKVTEMGQEVTMRCQPILGHNTVFWYRQTMMQGLELLAYFRNRAPLDDSGMPKDRFSAEMPDATLATLKIQPSEPRDSAVYFCASGLDPDTQYFGPGTRLTVL.

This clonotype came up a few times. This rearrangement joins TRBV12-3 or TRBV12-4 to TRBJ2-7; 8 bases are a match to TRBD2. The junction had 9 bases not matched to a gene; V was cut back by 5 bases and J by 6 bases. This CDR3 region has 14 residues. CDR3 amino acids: CASSPGGAISEQYF. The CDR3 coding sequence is TGTGCCAGCAGTCCGGGGGGGGCGATTAGCGAGCAGTACTTC.

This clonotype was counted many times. In DNA form, the CDR3 reads TGTGCCAGCAGTTACTCGCAGGGCTCCTACAATGAGCAGTTCTTC. Protein: CASSYSQGSYNEQFF. The chain recombines TRBV6-5 with TRBJ2-1; TRBD1 is a possible D gene (5 bases). The length of the CDR3 is 15 residues. With 0 bases removed from V and 0 bases from J, the gap between germline ends came to 6 bases. The V gene's germline CDR1 is MNHEY and CDR2 SVGAGI.

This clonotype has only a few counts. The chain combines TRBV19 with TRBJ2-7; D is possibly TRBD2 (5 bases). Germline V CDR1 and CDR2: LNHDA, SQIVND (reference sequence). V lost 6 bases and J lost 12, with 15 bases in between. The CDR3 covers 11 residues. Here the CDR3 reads CASSEGHHWYV. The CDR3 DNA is TGTGCCAGTAGCGAGGGTCATCATTGGTACGTC.

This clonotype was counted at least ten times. The chain's CDR3 is CASSGRDTSLTDTQYF. CDR3 bases: TGTGCCAGCAGCGGCCGGGACACGTCCCTCACAGATACGCAGTATTTT. The rearrangement uses TRBV7-2 and TRBJ2-3; D may be TRBD1 (6 bases). The CDR3 spans 16 residues. Germline CDR1 reads SGHTA; CDR2 reads FQGNSA. V lost 5 bases, J lost 2 bases, and 17 bases lay in between.

The CDR3 coding sequence is TGTGCCAGCAGCCCGGCCAGGGCAGATGCAGATACGCAGTATTTT. Residues: CASSPARADADTQYF. This rearrangement joins TRBV7-8 to TRBJ2-3, with a tentative D call TRBD1 (5 bases). V lost 5 bases to trimming and J lost 4 bases, with 16 bases between them. Germline-derived CDR1 and CDR2 are SGHVS and FQNEAQ. CDR3 length equals 15 residues.

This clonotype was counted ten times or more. The CDR3 region has the DNA TGTGCCACCAGCAGAGTCTCCCCGGGACAGCAGAAAGAGACCCAGTACTTC. Its protein is CATSRVSPGQQKETQYF. The chain has TRBV15 and TRBJ2-5; 7 bases align to TRBD1. Germline CDR1 is LNHNV and CDR2 is YYDKDF (reference sequence). The CDR3 contains 17 residues. Losses at the gene ends were 1 base for V and 3 bases for J; bases not matched to a gene: 11.

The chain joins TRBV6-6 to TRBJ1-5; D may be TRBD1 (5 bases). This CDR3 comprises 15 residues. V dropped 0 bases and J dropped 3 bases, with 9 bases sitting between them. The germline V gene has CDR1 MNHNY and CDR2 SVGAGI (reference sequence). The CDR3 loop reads CASSYSGGANQPQHF. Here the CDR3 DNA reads TGTGCCAGCAGTTACTCGGGAGGGGCCAATCAGCCCCAGCATTTT.

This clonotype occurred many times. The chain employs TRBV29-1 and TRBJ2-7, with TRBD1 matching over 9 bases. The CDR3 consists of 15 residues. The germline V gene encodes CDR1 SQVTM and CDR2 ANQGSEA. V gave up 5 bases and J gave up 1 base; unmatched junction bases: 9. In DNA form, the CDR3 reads TGCAGCGTTTACCTCACCGGGACAGGGTCCTACGAGCAGTACTTC. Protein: CSVYLTGTGSYEQYF.

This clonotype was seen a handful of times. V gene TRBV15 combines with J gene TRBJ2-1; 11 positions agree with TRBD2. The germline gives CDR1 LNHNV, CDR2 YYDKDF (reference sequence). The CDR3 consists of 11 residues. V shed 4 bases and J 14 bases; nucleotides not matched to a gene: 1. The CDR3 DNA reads TGTGCCACCAGCATTAGCGGGAGGGAGTTCTTC. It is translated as CATSISGREFF.

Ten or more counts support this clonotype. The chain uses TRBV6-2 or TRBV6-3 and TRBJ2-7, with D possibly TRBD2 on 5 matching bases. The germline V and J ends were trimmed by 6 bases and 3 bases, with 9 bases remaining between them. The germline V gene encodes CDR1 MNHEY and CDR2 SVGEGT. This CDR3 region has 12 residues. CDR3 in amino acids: CASSPGLYEQYF. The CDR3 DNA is TGTGCCAGCAGCCCAGGACTCTACGAGCAGTACTTC.

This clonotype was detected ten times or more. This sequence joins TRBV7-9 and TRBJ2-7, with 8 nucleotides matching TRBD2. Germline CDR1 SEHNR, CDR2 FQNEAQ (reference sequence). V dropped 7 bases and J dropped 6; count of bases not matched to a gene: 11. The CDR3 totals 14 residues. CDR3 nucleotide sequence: TGTGCCAGCACCCTGCCGGGACTAGGGTCCGAGCAGTACGTC. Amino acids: CASTLPGLGSEQYV.

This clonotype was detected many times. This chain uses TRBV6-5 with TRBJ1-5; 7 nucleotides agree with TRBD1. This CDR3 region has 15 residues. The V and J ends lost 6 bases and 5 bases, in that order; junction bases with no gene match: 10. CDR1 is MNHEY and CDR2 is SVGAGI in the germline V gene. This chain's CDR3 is CASRRIRDRDQPQHF. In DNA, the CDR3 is TGTGCCAGCAGGCGGATCCGGGACAGAGATCAGCCCCAGCATTTT.